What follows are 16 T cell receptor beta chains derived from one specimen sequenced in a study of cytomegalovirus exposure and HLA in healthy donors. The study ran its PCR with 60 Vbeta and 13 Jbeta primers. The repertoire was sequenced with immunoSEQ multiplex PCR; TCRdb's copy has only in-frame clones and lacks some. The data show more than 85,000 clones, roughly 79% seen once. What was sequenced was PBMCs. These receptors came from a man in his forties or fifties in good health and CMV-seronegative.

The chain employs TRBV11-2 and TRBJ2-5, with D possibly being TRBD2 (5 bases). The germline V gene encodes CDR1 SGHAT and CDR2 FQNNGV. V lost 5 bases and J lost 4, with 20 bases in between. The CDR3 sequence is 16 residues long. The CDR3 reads CASSPHSRRRLETQYF. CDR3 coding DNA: TGTGCCAGCAGCCCTCACTCTCGGCGGAGGCTAGAGACCCAGTACTTC.

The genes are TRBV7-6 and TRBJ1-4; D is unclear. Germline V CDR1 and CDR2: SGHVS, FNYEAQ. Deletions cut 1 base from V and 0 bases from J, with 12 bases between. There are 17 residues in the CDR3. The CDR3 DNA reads TGTGCCAGCAGCTTAGGAGGGTTAATCGCAACTAATGAAAAACTGTTTTTT. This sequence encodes CASSLGGLIATNEKLFF. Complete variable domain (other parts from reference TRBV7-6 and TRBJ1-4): GAGVSQSPRYKVTKRGQDVALRCDPISGHVSLYWYRQALGQGPEFLTYFNYEAQQDKSGLPNDRFSAERPEGSISTLTIQRTEQRDSAMYRCASSLGGLIATNEKLFFGSGTQLSVL.

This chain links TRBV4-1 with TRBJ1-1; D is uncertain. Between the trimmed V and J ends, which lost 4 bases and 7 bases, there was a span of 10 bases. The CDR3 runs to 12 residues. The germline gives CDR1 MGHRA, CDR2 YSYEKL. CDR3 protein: CASSLPGSEAFF. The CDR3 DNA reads TGCGCCAGCAGCCTGCCCGGGAGTGAAGCTTTCTTT.

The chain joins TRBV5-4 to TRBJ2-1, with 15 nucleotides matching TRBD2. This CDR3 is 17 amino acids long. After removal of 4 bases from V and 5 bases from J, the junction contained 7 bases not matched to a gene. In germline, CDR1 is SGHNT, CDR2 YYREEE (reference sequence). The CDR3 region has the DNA TGTGCCAGCAGCCCCGGACTAGCGGGAGGGCCAAACAATGAGCAGTTCTTC. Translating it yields CASSPGLAGGPNNEQFF.

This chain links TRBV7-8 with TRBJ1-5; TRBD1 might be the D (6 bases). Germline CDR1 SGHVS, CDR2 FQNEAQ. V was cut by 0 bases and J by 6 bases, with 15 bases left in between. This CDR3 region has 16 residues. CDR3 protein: CASSLAIGGLGQPQHF. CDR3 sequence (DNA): TGTGCCAGCAGCTTAGCGATCGGGGGGCTGGGTCAGCCCCAGCATTTT.

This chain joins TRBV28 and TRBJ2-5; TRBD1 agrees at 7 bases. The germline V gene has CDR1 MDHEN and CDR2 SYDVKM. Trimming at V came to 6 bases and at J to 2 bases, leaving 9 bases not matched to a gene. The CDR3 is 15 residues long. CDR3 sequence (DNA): TGTGCCAGCAGGAAGGGACAGCTACTACAAGAGACCCAGTACTTC. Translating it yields CASRKGQLLQETQYF.

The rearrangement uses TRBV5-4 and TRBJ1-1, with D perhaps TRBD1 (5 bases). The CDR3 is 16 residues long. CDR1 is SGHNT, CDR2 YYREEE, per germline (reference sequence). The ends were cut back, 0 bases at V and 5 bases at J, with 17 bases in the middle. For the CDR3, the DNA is TGTGCCAGCAGCTTGGCCCGCGGGGCACCTGGGACTGAAGCTTTCTTT. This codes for CASSLARGAPGTEAFF.

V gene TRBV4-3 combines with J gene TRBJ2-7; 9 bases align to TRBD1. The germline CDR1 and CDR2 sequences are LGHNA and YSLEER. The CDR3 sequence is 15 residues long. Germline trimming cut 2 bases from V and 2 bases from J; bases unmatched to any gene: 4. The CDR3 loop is CASSQYRDRAYEQYF. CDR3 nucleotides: TGCGCCAGCAGCCAATACCGGGACAGGGCCTACGAGCAGTACTTC.

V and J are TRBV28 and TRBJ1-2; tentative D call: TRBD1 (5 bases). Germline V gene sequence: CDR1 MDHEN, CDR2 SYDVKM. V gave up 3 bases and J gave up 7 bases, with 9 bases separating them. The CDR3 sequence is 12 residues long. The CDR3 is CASSLGRAGYTF. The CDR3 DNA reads TGTGCCAGCAGTTTGGGCAGGGCTGGCTACACCTTC.

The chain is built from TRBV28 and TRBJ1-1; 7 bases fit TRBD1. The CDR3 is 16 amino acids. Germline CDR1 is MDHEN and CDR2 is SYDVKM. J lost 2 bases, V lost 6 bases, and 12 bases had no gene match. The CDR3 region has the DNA TGTGCCAGCAGCCGGGGGGGGGCAGGGGGTAACACTGAAGCTTTCTTT. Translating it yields CASSRGGAGGNTEAFF.

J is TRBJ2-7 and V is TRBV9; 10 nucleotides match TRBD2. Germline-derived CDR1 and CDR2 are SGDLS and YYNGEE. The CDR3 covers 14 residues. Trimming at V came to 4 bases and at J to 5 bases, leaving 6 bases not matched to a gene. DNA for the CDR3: TGTGCCAGCAGCACTAGCGGGGTTGTAGACGAGCAGTACTTC. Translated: CASSTSGVVDEQYF.

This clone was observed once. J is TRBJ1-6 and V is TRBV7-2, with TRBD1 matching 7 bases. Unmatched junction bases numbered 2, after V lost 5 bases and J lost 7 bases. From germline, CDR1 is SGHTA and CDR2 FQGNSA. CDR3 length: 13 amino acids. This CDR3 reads CASSQQGNSPLHF. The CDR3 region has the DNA TGTGCCAGCAGCCAACAGGGGAATTCACCCCTCCACTTT.

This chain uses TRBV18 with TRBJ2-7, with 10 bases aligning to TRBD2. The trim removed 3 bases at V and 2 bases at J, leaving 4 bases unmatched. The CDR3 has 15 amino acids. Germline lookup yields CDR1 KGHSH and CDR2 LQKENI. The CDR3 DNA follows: TGTGCCAGCTCACCCCCGACTAGCGGGCCCTACGAGCAGTACTTC. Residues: CASSPPTSGPYEQYF.

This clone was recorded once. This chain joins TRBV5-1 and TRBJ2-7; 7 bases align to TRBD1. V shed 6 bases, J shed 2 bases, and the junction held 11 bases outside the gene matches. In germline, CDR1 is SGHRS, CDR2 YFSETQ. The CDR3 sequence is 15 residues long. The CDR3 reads CASKLGQGVTYEQYF. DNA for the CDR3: TGCGCCAGCAAACTAGGGCAGGGGGTTACCTACGAGCAGTACTTC.

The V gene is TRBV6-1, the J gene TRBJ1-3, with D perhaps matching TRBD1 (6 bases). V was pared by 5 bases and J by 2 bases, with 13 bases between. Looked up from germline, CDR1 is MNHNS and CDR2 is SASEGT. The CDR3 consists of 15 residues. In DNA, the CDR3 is TGTGCCAGCAGTCCTCGGTGGACAGCTGGAAACACCATATATTTT. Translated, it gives CASSPRWTAGNTIYF.

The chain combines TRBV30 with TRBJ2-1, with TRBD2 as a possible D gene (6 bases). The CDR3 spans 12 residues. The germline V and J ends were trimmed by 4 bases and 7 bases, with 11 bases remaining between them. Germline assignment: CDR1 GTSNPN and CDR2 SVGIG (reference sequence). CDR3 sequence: CAWKRVWNEQFF. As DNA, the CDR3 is TGTGCCTGGAAGCGGGTGTGGAATGAGCAGTTCTTC. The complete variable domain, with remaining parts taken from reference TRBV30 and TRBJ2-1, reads SQTIHQWPATLVQPVGSPLSLECTVEGTSNPNLYWYRQAAGRGLQLLFYSVGIGQISSEVPQNLSASRPQDRQFILSSKKLLLSDSGFYLCAWKRVWNEQFFGPGTRLTVL.